Described below is a single T cell receptor beta chain sequence and its context. Clones were read by immunoSEQ multiplex PCR, and TCRdb kept only the in-frame ones, dropping some. The sample lists over 250,000 clones; approximately 78% were seen once. This record comes from a study of blood T cell repertoires in COVID-19. Background on the study: The United States, Italy and Spain supplied acute and convalescent COVID-19 samples.

Germline loops: CDR1 LGHDT, CDR2 YNNKEL (reference sequence). The CDR3 is 15 residues long. Trimming removed 1 base at V and 5 bases at J, with 14 bases between. This receptor was obtained from a man aged 35-49 years who had been exposed to COVID-19. The source material was PBMCs or T cells enriched from blood (not recorded which). The genes are TRBV3-1 (or the pseudogene TRBV3-2) and TRBJ2-5; a possible D gene is TRBD2 (6 bases). The CDR3 here is CASSQVSGRRETQYF. The CDR3 nucleotides are TGTGCCAGCAGCCAAGTGTCCGGGAGAAGGGAGACCCAGTACTTC.